This passage covers 29 T cell receptor beta chains from one sample sequenced in a study of shared clonotypes between healthy human individuals. Data came from immunoSEQ multiplex PCR; TCRdb stores just in-frame clones and leaves some out. The table shows around 2.1 million clones, with almost 96% occurring only once. Sequencing was carried out using naive CD4+ T cells sorted from blood. Subset specified: CD45RA+ positively selected. All receptors come from a man aged 18 to 29 in good health.

The sample holds one count of this clone. The V gene is TRBV29-1, the J gene TRBJ2-7; D is uncertain. Per germline, CDR1 SQVTM and CDR2 ANQGSEA. This CDR3 has 13 residues. The ends were cut back, 2 bases at V and 2 bases at J, with 10 bases in the middle. This chain's CDR3 is CSVEKDGAYEQYF. CDR3 nucleotide sequence: TGCAGCGTTGAAAAGGACGGAGCCTACGAGCAGTACTTC.

This chain links TRBV7-2 with TRBJ2-7, with TRBD2 matching 10 bases. J lost 12 bases, V lost 5 bases, and 16 bases had no gene match. The germline V gene has CDR1 SGHTA and CDR2 FQGNSA. The CDR3 consists of 15 residues. The CDR3 coding sequence is TGTGCCAGCAGCCCCACGGGAGCGGGAGGGCCCCAGAGGTACTTC. It is translated as CASSPTGAGGPQRYF.

The CDR3 sequence: CASSPSQGLTEAFF. The CDR3 coding sequence is TGTGCCAGCTCACCTTCACAGGGCCTCACTGAAGCTTTCTTT. The chain uses TRBV18 and TRBJ1-1; possibly TRBD1 for D (6 bases). Trimming removed 3 bases at V and 4 bases at J, with 12 bases between. CDR1 is KGHSH and CDR2 is LQKENI in the germline V gene. The CDR3 runs to 14 residues.

Written as DNA, the CDR3 is TGTGCCAGCAGCTTAGACAATACCGGCGAGCAGTACTTC. This translates into CASSLDNTGEQYF. This chain uses TRBV5-6 with TRBJ2-7; D gene uncertain. V was pared by 2 bases and J by 6 bases, with 12 bases between. Germline V gene data show CDR1 as SGHDT and CDR2 as YYEEEE. The CDR3 spans 13 residues.

Comment on this clone: The sample carries other DNA sequences with the same CDR3. J is TRBJ1-4 and V is TRBV5-1; tentative D call: TRBD1 (5 bases). The CDR3 spans 14 residues. Germline CDR1 and CDR2: SGHRS and YFSETQ. V lost 4 bases, J lost 6 bases, and 13 bases lay in between. This CDR3 reads CASSLGDRDEKLFF. The CDR3 coding sequence is TGCGCCAGCAGCCTTGGTGACAGAGATGAAAAACTGTTTTTT.

The chain has TRBV18 and TRBJ2-2, with D tentatively TRBD1 (5 bases). The CDR3 length is 16 residues. Germline values: CDR1 KGHSH, CDR2 LQKENI. V was clipped by 2 bases and J by 3 bases, with 13 bases between them. The CDR3 DNA is TGTGCCAGCTCACCAGCAGGGCGTGAGGACACCGGGGAGCTGTTTTTT. Its translation is CASSPAGREDTGELFF.

In its sample, this clone was seen once. Here the CDR3 reads CASSVEWYSSYNSPLHF. CDR3 coding DNA: TGCGCCAGCAGCGTGGAATGGTATAGCTCCTATAATTCACCCCTCCACTTT. The chain joins TRBV4-1 to TRBJ1-6, with D unresolved. V lost 5 bases, J lost 0 bases, and 14 bases lay in between. Germline values: CDR1 MGHRA, CDR2 YSYEKL. The CDR3 totals 17 residues.

The V call is TRBV11-2, the J call TRBJ2-1, with a possible D match to TRBD2 (5 bases). With 5 bases removed from V and 6 bases from J, the gap between germline ends came to 14 bases. The CDR3 contains 14 residues. Germline lookup yields CDR1 SGHAT and CDR2 FQNNGV. The CDR3 reads CASSPNGRGNEQFF. The CDR3 bases are TGTGCCAGCAGCCCGAATGGACGGGGCAATGAGCAGTTCTTC.

The rearrangement uses TRBV7-3 and TRBJ2-1; 7 positions agree with TRBD1. This CDR3 region has 15 residues. The V and J ends lost 5 bases and 3 bases, in that order; junction bases with no gene match: 7. CDR1 and CDR2 from the germline V gene are SGHTA and FQGTGA. As DNA, the CDR3 is TGTGCCAGCAGCAAGTGGGACAGAGACTACAATGAGCAGTTCTTC. Amino acids: CASSKWDRDYNEQFF.

This clone appeared a single time. This chain joins TRBV7-9 and TRBJ2-7, with D possibly TRBD2 on 6 matching bases. Trimming cost V 6 bases and J 2 bases, with 17 bases left between them. The CDR3 has 15 residues. Germline V gene data show CDR1 as SEHNR and CDR2 as FQNEAQ (reference sequence). CDR3 sequence (DNA): TGTGCCAGCAGTTCCGGGACTCCGTTTCCCTACGAGCAGTACTTC. Protein: CASSSGTPFPYEQYF.

CDR3 DNA: TGCGCCCTCCGCAGGGTAGGTCCGAGGGAGCAGTACTTC. It specifies CALRRVGPREQYF. The chain recombines TRBV10-1 with TRBJ2-7; D may be TRBD1 (5 bases). Trimming shortened V by 11 bases and J by 7 bases, and 21 bases separated the two germline ends. This CDR3 is 13 amino acids long. Germline CDR1 WNHNN, CDR2 SYGVQD (reference sequence).

The chain carries TRBV6-1 and TRBJ1-5, with D tentatively TRBD1 (5 bases). The germline V gene encodes CDR1 MNHNS and CDR2 SASEGT. The CDR3 sequence is 15 residues long. Trimming pared 3 bases from V and 7 bases from J, leaving 16 bases between. CDR3 amino acids: CASSDGLWDEQPQHF. CDR3 in DNA: TGTGCCAGCAGTGATGGATTATGGGACGAACAGCCCCAGCATTTT.

J is TRBJ2-5 and V is TRBV5-1; TRBD2 aligns across 7 bases. Per germline, CDR1 SGHRS and CDR2 YFSETQ. The V and J ends lost 2 bases and 1 base, in that order; junction bases with no gene match: 8. CDR3 length: 16 residues. The CDR3 DNA follows: TGCGCCAGCAGCTTACTAGCGTCAGCGCCCCAAGAGACCCAGTACTTC. The encoded protein is CASSLLASAPQETQYF.

This clone has a single count. The chain combines TRBV6-1 with TRBJ2-7, with D unclear. V gave up 7 bases and J gave up 4 bases, with 11 bases separating them. Looked up from germline, CDR1 is MNHNS and CDR2 is SASEGT. The CDR3 has 12 residues. In DNA, the CDR3 is TGTGCCAGCACCGAGTGGCCATACGAGCAGTACTTC. It translates to CASTEWPYEQYF.

This chain links TRBV11-3 with TRBJ2-1; the D gene is possibly TRBD2 (7 bases). There are 16 residues in the CDR3. The germline CDR1 and CDR2 sequences are SGHNT and YENEEA. V was shortened by 6 bases and J by 6 bases, with 21 bases between the two germline ends. For the CDR3, the DNA is TGTGCCAGCAGTTCGAACGGGGGGCCGAATCTCAATGAGCAGTTCTTC. Translated, it gives CASSSNGGPNLNEQFF. The full variable domain, completed using reference TRBV11-3 and TRBJ2-1, is EAGVVQSPRYKIIEKKQPVAFWCNPISGHNTLYWYLQNLGQGPELLIRYENEEAVDDSQLPKDRFSAERLKGVDSTLKIQPAELGDSAVYLCASSSNGGPNLNEQFFGPGTRLTVL.

In its sample, this clone was seen once. The CDR3: CASGLAGPYEQYF. The CDR3 DNA sequence: TGTGCCAGCGGGCTAGCTGGGCCTTACGAGCAGTACTTC. V gene TRBV28 combines with J gene TRBJ2-7, with D possibly being TRBD2 (5 bases). The V end was cut by 8 bases, the J end by 4 bases, with 15 bases between. Germline V gene data show CDR1 as MDHEN and CDR2 as SYDVKM. This CDR3 has 13 amino acids.

The genes are TRBV2 and TRBJ2-7; the match to TRBD1 covers 7 bases. Germline V gene lookup returns CDR1 SNHLY and CDR2 FYNNEI. This CDR3 spans 14 amino acids. J gave up 2 bases and V 8 bases, and 9 bases lay outside the gene matches. This chain's CDR3 is CASRPGTVAYEQYF. The CDR3 coding sequence is TGTGCCAGCCGGCCCGGGACAGTGGCCTACGAGCAGTACTTC.

The rearrangement uses TRBV28 and TRBJ1-5; the D gene is possibly TRBD1 (5 bases). Trimming removed 4 bases from V and 6 bases from J, with 16 bases in between. Germline V gene data show CDR1 as MDHEN and CDR2 as SYDVKM. The CDR3 runs to 15 residues. CDR3 in amino acids: CASSSNQRGGQPQHF. CDR3 nucleotide sequence: TGTGCCAGCAGTTCCAATCAACGGGGGGGTCAGCCCCAGCATTTT.

The chain uses TRBV30 and TRBJ1-1, with D perhaps TRBD1 (5 bases). The CDR3 covers 13 residues. V lost 7 bases, J lost 1 base, and 13 bases lay in between. Germline CDR1 and CDR2: GTSNPN and SVGIG (reference sequence). The CDR3 sequence: CASNGGANTEAFF. The CDR3 nucleotides read TGTGCCTCAAACGGTGGGGCGAACACTGAAGCTTTCTTT.

V gene TRBV5-4 combines with J gene TRBJ2-3; D is possibly TRBD2 (5 bases). Trimming left V 5 bases short and J 1 base short, with 14 bases between. The CDR3 consists of 15 residues. CDR1 and CDR2 from the germline V gene are SGHNT and YYREEE (reference sequence). For the CDR3, the DNA is TGTGCCAGCAGTATGGACGGGGTGGGCACAGATACGCAGTATTTT. Its protein product is CASSMDGVGTDTQYF.

The chain links TRBV5-1 to TRBJ2-7; 12 nucleotides agree with TRBD2. The germline CDR1 and CDR2 sequences are SGHRS and YFSETQ. V was pared by 3 bases and J by 2 bases, with 6 bases of the junction left unmatched. CDR3 size: 16 residues. This chain's CDR3 is CASSYGTSGSPYEQYF. The CDR3 region has the DNA TGCGCCAGCAGCTACGGGACTAGCGGGTCCCCCTACGAGCAGTACTTC. The full variable domain, with the rest looked up from reference TRBV5-1 and TRBJ2-7, is KAGVTQTPRYLIKTRGQQVTLSCSPISGHRSVSWYQQTPGQGLQFLFEYFSETQRNKGNFPGRFSGRQFSNSRSEMNVSTLELGDSALYLCASSYGTSGSPYEQYFGPGTRLTVT.

Of note for this clone: This specimen includes other DNA sequences encoding the same CDR3. The chain is built from TRBV18 and TRBJ2-7; TRBD1 matches at 8 bases. The CDR3 totals 15 residues. V dropped 3 bases and J dropped 2; count of bases not matched to a gene: 6. The germline V gene has CDR1 KGHSH and CDR2 LQKENI. The CDR3 spells CASSPLGTGPYEQYF. Written as DNA, the CDR3 is TGTGCCAGCTCACCCCTCGGGACAGGCCCCTACGAGCAGTACTTC.

V is TRBV5-1 and J is TRBJ2-5; tentative D call: TRBD1 (5 bases). CDR3 length equals 16 residues. Germline lookup yields CDR1 SGHRS and CDR2 YFSETQ. Trimming shortened V by 0 bases and J by 3 bases, and 15 bases separated the two germline ends. The CDR3 nucleotides are TGCGCCAGCAGCTTGGACTTTAGACAGCCGAAAGAGACCCAGTACTTC. Residues: CASSLDFRQPKETQYF.

The gene calls are TRBV18 and TRBJ1-2; 11 bases are shared with TRBD1. The ends lost 2 bases at V and 4 bases at J; junction bases unmatched: 12. CDR1 is KGHSH and CDR2 is LQKENI in the germline V gene. The CDR3 has 18 amino acids. The CDR3 loop is CASSPTIGTGGIGYGYTF. The CDR3, as DNA: TGTGCCAGCTCACCAACAATCGGGACAGGGGGTATTGGCTATGGCTACACCTTC.

The chain couples TRBV18 to TRBJ2-1; D tentatively fits TRBD1 or TRBD2 (5 bases each). CDR3 length: 18 amino acids. Trimming pared 4 bases from V and 0 bases from J, leaving 19 bases between. Looked up from germline, CDR1 is KGHSH and CDR2 is LQKENI. CDR3 loop: CASSLFTGSGGSYNEQFF. For the CDR3, the DNA is TGTGCCAGCTCACTTTTTACAGGATCAGGAGGCTCCTACAATGAGCAGTTCTTC.

V is TRBV7-2 and J is TRBJ2-2, with D tentatively TRBD2 (5 bases). The CDR3 length is 13 residues. Trimming stripped 5 bases from V and 8 bases from J, with 12 bases between. CDR1 SGHTA and CDR2 FQGNSA come from the germline V gene. The CDR3 loop reads CASSRGLAGELFF. The CDR3 region has the DNA TGTGCCAGCAGCCGAGGACTGGCTGGGGAGCTGTTTTTT.

J is TRBJ1-2 and V is TRBV5-1, with TRBD1 as a possible D gene (5 bases). Trimming took 5 bases from V and 2 from J, leaving 13 bases between them. Per germline, CDR1 SGHRS and CDR2 YFSETQ. The length of the CDR3 is 14 residues. The DNA for the CDR3 is TGCGCCAGCAGGGATAAGGGGTCGAACTATGGCTACACCTTC. It specifies CASRDKGSNYGYTF.

The chain couples TRBV15 to TRBJ1-3; D unresolved. From germline, CDR1 is LNHNV and CDR2 YYDKDF (reference sequence). V was clipped by 3 bases and J by 0 bases, with 3 bases between them. The CDR3 has 13 amino acids. The CDR3 here is CATSSGSGNTIYF. The CDR3 nucleotides read TGTGCCACCAGCAGCGGCTCTGGAAACACCATATATTTT.

The chain is built from TRBV10-3 and TRBJ2-1; tentative D call: TRBD1 (6 bases). The V gene lost 3 bases and the J gene lost 8 bases, with 11 bases spanning the gap. Looked up from germline, CDR1 is ENHRY and CDR2 is SYGVKD. The length of the CDR3 is 13 residues. The CDR3 here is CAISDYRAYEQFF. CDR3 in DNA: TGTGCCATCAGTGACTACAGGGCGTATGAGCAGTTCTTC.